A selection of T cell receptor beta chains follows, all from one sample in a study of vaccination effects on CD4 cells after COVID-19. Profiled with immunoSEQ multiplex PCR; TCRdb holds only in-frame clones, not every one. The sample gives tens of thousands of clones, more than 70% of which show up once; around 2.8% is in the top ten. No antigen is known for these receptors. The source was CD4+ T cells from PBMCs cultured with HCoV-NL63 spike peptides, collected before COVID-19 vaccination. The receptors stem from a human donor who received a COVID-19 vaccine. CDR3s include the opening cysteine and the closing phenylalanine or tryptophan. D genes are given only for firm matches. The listing skips clone size in some rows; elsewhere it reads once, few, many or a size class.

d_call | j_call | v_call | clone_size | cdr3_aa | cdr3_nt
TRBD1 | TRBJ2-6 | TRBV29-1 | NA | CSVIRGPDYSGANVLTF | TGCAGCGTGATCAGGGGGCCTGATTACTCTGGGGCCAACGTCCTGACTTTC
NA | TRBJ1-5 | TRBV7-2 | few | CASSHTSDPGQPQHF | TGTGCCAGCAGCCATACCTCGGACCCAGGACAGCCCCAGCATTTT
NA | TRBJ2-5 | TRBV18 | NA | CASSPPESETQYF | TGTGCCAGCTCACCACCGGAGTCGGAGACCCAGTACTTC
TRBD2 | TRBJ2-2 | TRBV7-3 | few | CASSPKLAGGVGAGELFF | TGTGCCAGCAGCCCCAAGCTAGCGGGGGGTGTGGGAGCCGGGGAGCTGTTTTTT
NA | TRBJ2-1 | TRBV30 | NA | CAWSVAGYNEQFF | TGTGCCTGGAGCGTAGCAGGATACAATGAGCAGTTCTTC
NA | TRBJ2-2 | TRBV24-1 | few | CATSDGTLVPGTGELFF | TGTGCCACCAGTGATGGGACTCTTGTACCGGGGACCGGGGAGCTGTTTTTT
NA | TRBJ1-5 | TRBV5-6 | NA | CASSKYGSNQPQHF | TGTGCCAGCAGCAAGTACGGTAGCAATCAGCCCCAGCATTTT
NA | TRBJ1-6 | TRBV5-1 | NA | CASSLGPGTRNSPLHF | TGCGCCAGCAGCTTGGGGCCCGGGACAAGAAATTCACCCCTCCACTTT
NA | TRBJ2-1 | TRBV5-6 | few | CASSLGQADNEQFF | TGTGCCAGCAGCTTGGGACAGGCTGACAATGAGCAGTTCTTC
NA | TRBJ2-2 | TRBV6-1 | once | CASSEPGQLTGELFF | TGTGCCAGCAGTGAACCTGGACAGCTAACCGGGGAGCTGTTTTTT
TRBD1 | TRBJ1-3 | TRBV5-1 | NA | CASSLVQGAGNTIYF | TGCGCCAGCAGCTTAGTACAGGGGGCTGGAAACACCATATATTTT
TRBD2 | TRBJ2-5 | TRBV3-1/TRBV3-2 | NA | CPAGLAGDARQETQYF | TGCCCCGCCGGACTAGCGGGGGATGCCCGCCAAGAGACCCAGTACTTC
NA | TRBJ2-3 | TRBV5-6 | NA | CASSELPGMDTQYF | TGTGCCAGCAGCGAATTACCAGGGATGGATACGCAGTATTTT
NA | TRBJ1-4 | TRBV9 | once | CASSVAVNEKLFF | TGTGCCAGCAGCGTCGCGGTTAATGAAAAACTGTTTTTT
NA | TRBJ1-3 | TRBV15 | NA | CATSRTGTNTIYF | TGTGCCACCAGCAGAACCGGGACCAACACCATATATTTT
NA | TRBJ2-1 | TRBV19 | NA | CASNHRSSYNEQFF | TGTGCCAGTAATCACAGGAGCTCCTACAATGAGCAGTTCTTC
NA | TRBJ1-5 | TRBV24-1 | NA | CATSDPGRNQPQHF | TGTGCCACCAGTGACCCGGGTCGTAATCAGCCCCAGCATTTT
NA | TRBJ2-3 | TRBV6-5 | NA | CASSYDTTDTQYF | TGTGCCAGCAGTTACGACACCACAGATACGCAGTATTTT
TRBD2 | TRBJ2-1 | TRBV19 | NA | CASGGGAGDWEFF | TGTGCCAGTGGGGGAGGAGCGGGGGATTGGGAGTTCTTC
NA | TRBJ1-1 | TRBV6-5 | few | CASSYGRGAGEAFF | TGTGCCAGCAGTTACGGCCGGGGGGCGGGTGAAGCTTTCTTT
NA | TRBJ2-5 | TRBV4-2 | NA | CASSQAPRGAQETQYF | TGTGCCAGCAGCCAAGCCCCCCGGGGGGCCCAAGAGACCCAGTACTTC